This TCR beta chain was sequenced during a study of cytotoxic CD8 clonotypes in ibrutinib-treated CLL. Whole-study results and caveats: Clonality correlated strongly with circulating CD8+ T cells and exceeded age-matched healthy donors at baseline. Having risen at ibrutinib response, clonality had fallen back toward baseline by progression. Sustained-remission and progressing patients had different sampling times.

Genomic DNA in a quantity of about 2.1 micrograms was derived from cryopreserved PBMCs for TCR beta libraries. Germline CDR1 is LNHDA and CDR2 is SQIVND (reference sequence). The CDR3 runs to 16 residues. V lost 4 bases to trimming and J lost 0 bases, with 13 bases between them. Sequencing used immunoSEQ multiplex PCR; TCRdb keeps in-frame clones, though not all of them. The sample carries hundreds of thousands of clones, 70% recorded once. As to this clone: Its antigen is unidentified.

The V gene is TRBV19, the J gene TRBJ2-4; D not certain. This TCR derives from a human donor with chronic lymphocytic leukemia. Specimen: PBMCs, collected after 24 months of ibrutinib treatment. CDR3 loop: CASSKDSRKAKNIQYF. For the CDR3, the DNA is TGTGCCAGTAGTAAAGATAGCAGAAAAGCCAAAAACATTCAGTACTTC.